The 20 T cell receptor beta chains given below trace back to one sample, sequenced in a study of cytomegalovirus exposure and HLA in healthy donors. Repertoires were generated with immunoSEQ multiplex PCR, while TCRdb's copy carries only in-frame clones and drops some. The repertoire holds about 160,000 clones, with 70% to 90% as singletons. Sequenced input: PBMCs. Receptors were obtained from a man younger than 30 in good health and CMV-seronegative.

This chain connects TRBV14 to TRBJ2-7, with 7 bases aligning to TRBD1. After removal of 1 base from V and 3 bases from J, the junction contained 6 bases not matched to a gene. The germline gives CDR1 SGHDN, CDR2 FVKESK. This CDR3 has 15 residues. The CDR3 here is CASSQGPAGGYEQYV. For the CDR3, the DNA is TGTGCCAGCAGCCAAGGTCCGGCAGGGGGCTACGAGCAGTACGTC.

The V gene is TRBV6-5, the J gene TRBJ2-3; D possibly corresponds to TRBD1 (5 bases). Deletions cut 6 bases from V and 3 bases from J, with 13 bases between. The CDR3 has 14 residues. The V gene's germline CDR1 is MNHEY and CDR2 SVGAGI. CDR3 sequence (DNA): TGTGCCAGCAGCCCTCGCCAGGGAACAGATACGCAGTATTTT. As protein: CASSPRQGTDTQYF.

In this sample, this clone turned up once. The chain links TRBV27 to TRBJ2-2, with 7 bases aligning to TRBD1. Germline V gene sequence: CDR1 MNHEY, CDR2 SMNVEV (reference sequence). V was clipped by 5 bases and J by 4 bases; unmatched bases: 7. This CDR3 has 15 amino acids. This CDR3 reads CASSATGFLTGELFF. DNA for the CDR3: TGTGCCAGCAGTGCGACAGGGTTTCTCACCGGGGAGCTGTTTTTT.

This clone was seen a single time. The chain is built from TRBV9 and TRBJ2-5, with 12 positions matching TRBD1. There are 15 residues in the CDR3. V was clipped by 3 bases and J by 5 bases; unmatched bases: 5. The V gene's germline CDR1 is SGDLS and CDR2 YYNGEE. CDR3 sequence reads: CASSDGTGGGETQYF. DNA for the CDR3: TGTGCCAGCAGCGACGGGACAGGGGGCGGGGAGACCCAGTACTTC.

The chain couples TRBV7-9 to TRBJ2-5, with D perhaps TRBD1 (6 bases). Germline CDR1 is SEHNR and CDR2 is FQNEAQ (reference sequence). This CDR3 region has 17 residues. V gave up 3 bases and J gave up 5 bases, with 22 bases separating them. The CDR3 region has the DNA TGTGCCAGCAGCTTCTGGTGGGGGCAGGGGTCGAGGGAGACCCAGTACTTC. Protein product: CASSFWWGQGSRETQYF.

The chain carries TRBV28 and TRBJ2-7; 7 positions agree with TRBD1. CDR3 length: 16 residues. CDR1 is MDHEN, CDR2 SYDVKM, per germline. Trimming removed 7 bases from V and 1 base from J; junction bases left unmatched: 13. CDR3 in DNA: TGTGCCAGCACTTCGGGACAGAGGGCAGGGTCCTACGAGCAGTACTTC. Translating it yields CASTSGQRAGSYEQYF.

The V and J genes are TRBV7-9 and TRBJ1-1; maybe TRBD1 (5 bases). Germline assignment: CDR1 SEHNR and CDR2 FQNEAQ (reference sequence). The CDR3 loop spans 13 amino acids. Deletions cut 6 bases from V and 1 base from J, with 9 bases between. Here the CDR3 DNA reads TGTGCCAGCAGACAGACAGAGAACACTGAAGCTTTCTTT. This gives the protein CASRQTENTEAFF.

V gene TRBV20-1 combines with J gene TRBJ2-3; 7 nucleotides line up with TRBD1. There are 11 residues in the CDR3. The germline V gene encodes CDR1 DFQATT and CDR2 SNEGSKA (reference sequence). The J segment lost 4 bases and the V segment lost 6 bases, leaving 1 base of the junction unmatched. As DNA, the CDR3 is TGCAGTGCCGACAGGGCAGATACGCAGTATTTT. Translating gives CSADRADTQYF.

The chain combines TRBV6-6 with TRBJ1-2; TRBD1 matches 7 bases. Germline-derived CDR1 and CDR2 are MNHNY and SVGAGI (reference sequence). There are 13 residues in the CDR3. V shed 7 bases, J shed 7 bases, and the junction held 9 bases outside the gene matches. CDR3 loop: CASTGYRDSGYTF. The CDR3 DNA follows: TGTGCCAGCACCGGGTATCGGGACAGTGGCTACACCTTC.

The V and J genes are TRBV4-2 and TRBJ2-1; D may be TRBD2 (6 bases). From germline, CDR1 is LGHNA and CDR2 YNFKEQ. The V and J ends lost 6 bases and 7 bases respectively, with 16 bases between them. This CDR3 region has 14 residues. The CDR3, as DNA: TGTGCCAGCAGAGCCGACGGAGGGCGGAATGAGCAGTTCTTC. Its protein is CASRADGGRNEQFF.

The chain uses TRBV21-1 and TRBJ1-5. TRBV21-1 is termed a pseudogene. The CDR3 runs to 12 residues. The CDR3 nucleotides read TGTGCCAGTTTAGAGTATTTCGGGCCCCAGCATTTT. As protein: CASLEYFGPQHF.

This chain connects TRBV28 to TRBJ2-7; the match to TRBD2 covers 9 bases. The germline V gene has CDR1 MDHEN and CDR2 SYDVKM. The ends lost 3 bases at V and 5 bases at J; junction bases unmatched: 5. This CDR3 comprises 14 residues. The CDR3 sequence: CASSLGGGAHEQYV. CDR3 sequence (DNA): TGTGCCAGCAGTTTGGGCGGGGGGGCCCACGAGCAGTACGTC.

This clone has a single count. V usage is TRBV19 and J usage is TRBJ1-5; D gene ambiguous. The CDR3 loop spans 16 amino acids. The V end was cut by 0 bases, the J end by 4 bases, with 13 bases between. The V gene's germline CDR1 is LNHDA and CDR2 SQIVND (reference sequence). In DNA form, the CDR3 reads TGTGCCAGTAGTATAGATTTTGTCAGTTCTAATCAGCCCCAGCATTTT. This sequence encodes CASSIDFVSSNQPQHF.

The V gene is TRBV4-1, the J gene TRBJ2-4; D remains ambiguous. Germline values: CDR1 MGHRA, CDR2 YSYEKL. Deletions cut 0 bases from V and 6 bases from J, with 12 bases between. This CDR3 has 15 amino acids. CDR3 nucleotide sequence: TGCGCCAGCAGCCAAGAGTTGCGTGATAGAAACATTCAGTACTTC. It specifies CASSQELRDRNIQYF.

This clone was observed a single time. The CDR3 protein is CASSLGGDNSPLHF. The CDR3 coding sequence is TGTGCCAGCAGTTTAGGAGGGGACAATTCACCCCTCCACTTT. The chain uses TRBV28 and TRBJ1-6; D might be TRBD1 (5 bases). With 2 bases removed from V and 7 bases from J, the gap between germline ends came to 9 bases. The CDR3 sequence is 14 residues long. Germline V gives CDR1 MDHEN, CDR2 SYDVKM.

This chain connects TRBV29-1 to TRBJ1-2, with 7 bases fitting TRBD1. Germline CDR1 reads SQVTM; CDR2 reads ANQGSEA. The CDR3 has 13 amino acids. Trimming cost V 3 bases and J 6 bases; bases outside gene matches: 7. CDR3 in amino acids: CSVDFPGGDGYTF. In nucleotides, the CDR3 is TGCAGCGTTGACTTCCCAGGGGGTGATGGCTACACCTTC.

The chain carries TRBV2 and TRBJ1-1; 8 bases are a match to TRBD1. The CDR3 spans 13 residues. V lost 6 bases, J lost 8 bases, and 8 bases stayed unmatched. From germline, CDR1 is SNHLY and CDR2 FYNNEI. The CDR3: CASSVDGDREAFF. The CDR3 DNA reads TGTGCCAGCAGCGTCGACGGGGACAGGGAAGCTTTCTTT.

The sample holds a few counts of this clone. The chain has TRBV4-2 and TRBJ1-5, with TRBD1 as a possible D gene (5 bases). The CDR3 sequence is 15 residues long. CDR1 and CDR2 from the germline V gene are LGHNA and YNFKEQ. V dropped 5 bases and J dropped 10 bases, with 21 bases sitting between them. For the CDR3, the DNA is TGTGCCAGCAGCAACTTGGCAGGGTCGGATCGACCCCAGCATTTT. This codes for CASSNLAGSDRPQHF.

V gene TRBV27 combines with J gene TRBJ2-2; 8 bases align to TRBD2. The CDR3 contains 16 residues. CDR1 is MNHEY and CDR2 is SMNVEV in the germline V gene (reference sequence). V shed 2 bases and J 4 bases; nucleotides not matched to a gene: 6. CDR3 bases: TGTGCCAGCAGTTTAATTTCCGGGAGGGGCACCGGGGAGCTGTTTTTT. Its protein product is CASSLISGRGTGELFF.

CDR3 amino acids: CASSFSGGGNEQFF. CDR3 bases: TGTGCCAGCAGCTTTAGCGGGGGAGGGAATGAGCAGTTCTTC. The J gene is TRBJ2-1, the V gene TRBV11-2; TRBD2 aligns across 9 bases. CDR1 and CDR2 from the germline V gene are SGHAT and FQNNGV. V lost 3 bases and J lost 7; bases outside the gene matches: 4. The CDR3 is made up of 14 amino acids.